Given below is one TCR beta chain in context. The V gene's germline CDR1 is SNHLY and CDR2 FYNNEI. The CDR3 consists of 15 residues. With V trimmed by 6 bases and J by 2 bases, 9 bases remained unmatched. The sample comes from a study of cytomegalovirus exposure and HLA in healthy donors. 60 Vbeta and 13 Jbeta primers were used in PCR. The repertoire was sequenced with immunoSEQ multiplex PCR; TCRdb's copy has only in-frame clones and lacks some. Altogether a few hundred thousand clones are present, 80% to 85% being singletons, with the ten largest covering 8%. The sequenced sample consisted of PBMCs. The rearrangement links TRBV2 to TRBJ1-1; 7 positions match TRBD1. The receptor comes from a woman in her sixties in good health and CMV-seropositive. The DNA of the CDR3 is TGTGCCAGCAGAGGAGACAGGGCCGCCAACACTGAAGCTTTCTTT. Translating it yields CASRGDRAANTEAFF.